This TCR beta chain was observed in a study of cytomegalovirus exposure and HLA in healthy donors. Study information: Genotyping of roughly 400 donors showed that around 85% belonged to the Caucasian-associated ancestry cluster.

This clone was seen a single time. Its matching antigen is unknown. Vbeta (60) and Jbeta (13) primers were used in the PCR. Profiled with immunoSEQ multiplex PCR; TCRdb holds only in-frame clones, not every one. Of 50,000 to 75,000 clones listed, approximately 80% were seen once; the top ten hold approximately 3.5%. Study-wide points: Being indistinguishable, some V segments were excluded, TRBV6-2 and TRBV6-3 among them.

The CDR3 is made up of 16 amino acids. The ends were cut back, 5 bases at V and 0 bases at J, with 14 bases in the middle. The germline CDR1 and CDR2 sequences are SSHAT and FNYEAQ (reference sequence). The receptor was derived from a woman between 35 and 50 years old in good health and CMV-seronegative. The genes are TRBV7-7 and TRBJ2-1, with a weak D call TRBD2 (5 bases). Sequenced input: PBMCs. CDR3 sequence reads: CASSPGERSSYNEQFF. DNA of the CDR3: TGTGCCAGCAGCCCCGGGGAGCGGAGCTCCTACAATGAGCAGTTCTTC.